The T cell receptor beta chain under discussion was sequenced for a study of blood T cell repertoires in COVID-19. Across the whole study: PBMCs, B-cell-depleted T cells, or T cells were the source of the cDNA or gDNA that made up the material.

Per the original methods: Estimated nucleated cell counts came from reference gene primer amplification. Data came from immunoSEQ multiplex PCR; TCRdb stores just in-frame clones and leaves some out. That table gives V, J and clone size, and the DNA gave D and trimming. The top ten hold 1% to 1.5% of the sample, which has 370,000 or so clones, 70% to 90% seen once. The CDR3 spans 17 residues. Per the germline V gene, CDR1 is SQVTM and CDR2 is ANQGSEA. Deletions cut 3 bases from V and 4 bases from J, with 24 bases between. Participants had their cohort set by participant-reported clinical history. In Cohort 3, a recovered donor had either two negative PCRs, clearance, or symptom resolution. This clone has only a few counts.

Sequencing was done on a sample of PBMCs or T cells enriched from blood (not recorded which). This rearrangement joins TRBV29-1 to TRBJ1-2, with D unresolved. This receptor was identified in a man under 40 who had recovered from COVID-19. The CDR3 DNA reads TGCAGCGTTGAGCCCGTGGTGGTGCCCCCGGAGGGCTATGGCTACACCTTC. It translates to CSVEPVVVPPEGYGYTF.